Shown below are 9 T cell receptor beta chains from a single sample sequenced in a study of PD-L1 blockade in urothelial cancer. The protocol was immunoSEQ multiplex PCR, while the TCRdb copy is restricted to in-frame clones and leaves out a portion. This table has tens of thousands of clones, roughly 82% appearing once. Documented time point: pretreatment peripheral blood. Source: PBMCs, taken around atezolizumab (anti-PD-L1) treatment. The receptors shown here come from a man in his 60s with urothelial cancer.

This chain connects TRBV14 to TRBJ2-3, with a tentative D call TRBD1 (6 bases). CDR3 size: 16 residues. V lost 1 base and J 2 bases, leaving 13 bases between the germline ends. Germline-derived CDR1 and CDR2 are SGHDN and FVKESK. The CDR3 loop reads CASSQGIGQSTDTQYF. CDR3 coding DNA: TGTGCCAGCAGCCAAGGAATCGGACAGTCCACAGATACGCAGTATTTT.

The rearrangement uses TRBV7-3 and TRBJ1-1; 7 bases map to TRBD1. The CDR3 consists of 15 residues. Trimming cost V 6 bases and J 3 bases; bases outside gene matches: 10. Germline V gene lookup returns CDR1 SGHTA and CDR2 FQGTGA. The CDR3 here is CASSTGQPTDTEAFF. The CDR3 DNA reads TGTGCCAGCAGTACGGGACAGCCGACGGACACTGAAGCTTTCTTT.

This clone was picked up one time. The chain couples TRBV6-1 to TRBJ2-3; TRBD1 aligns across 7 bases. Germline CDR1 and CDR2: MNHNS and SASEGT. V lost 5 bases, J lost 6 bases, and 5 bases stayed unmatched. The CDR3 covers 13 residues. CDR3 DNA: TGTGCCAGCAGTAAAGACAGGGAGGATACGCAGTATTTT. This codes for CASSKDREDTQYF.

This chain joins TRBV5-1 and TRBJ1-6; 10 nucleotides line up with TRBD1. Trimming at V came to 2 bases and at J to 11 bases, leaving 13 bases not matched to a gene. In germline, CDR1 is SGHRS, CDR2 YFSETQ. CDR3 length: 17 residues. The chain's CDR3 is CASSFTTGTGVAAPLHF. CDR3 bases: TGCGCCAGCAGCTTCACTACCGGGACAGGGGTCGCGGCACCCCTCCACTTT.

This clone was detected once. The chain has TRBV4-1 and TRBJ1-6; D is possibly TRBD1 (6 bases). Germline assignment: CDR1 MGHRA and CDR2 YSYEKL. There are 14 residues in the CDR3. The V gene lost 3 bases and the J gene lost 7 bases, with 10 bases spanning the gap. CDR3 nucleotide sequence: TGCGCCAGCAGCCACCGGGACACGAATTCACCCCTCCACTTT. Its protein product is CASSHRDTNSPLHF.

This rearrangement joins TRBV19 to TRBJ1-2, with TRBD1 matching over 9 bases. V shed 3 bases and J 7 bases; nucleotides not matched to a gene: 6. This CDR3 is built from 14 residues. Germline V lookup: CDR1 LNHDA, CDR2 SQIVND (reference sequence). In DNA form, the CDR3 reads TGTGCCAGTAGTATGGGGACAGGGTTTGGTGGCTACACCTTC. It codes for CASSMGTGFGGYTF.

The CDR3 sequence: CASSFGGGGQETQYF. CDR3 sequence (DNA): TGTGCCAGCAGCTTTGGGGGCGGGGGGCAAGAGACCCAGTACTTC. The V and J genes are TRBV7-7 and TRBJ2-5, with 8 bases fitting TRBD2. This CDR3 has 15 residues. V dropped 3 bases and J dropped 2; count of bases not matched to a gene: 5. In germline, CDR1 is SSHAT, CDR2 FNYEAQ (reference sequence). Full variable domain (outside the CDR3, taken from reference TRBV7-7 and TRBJ2-5): GAGVSQSPRYKVTKRGQDVTLRCDPISSHATLYWYQQALGQGPEFLTYFNYEAQPDKSGLPSDRFSAERPEGSISTLTIQRTEQRDSAMYRCASSFGGGGQETQYFGPGTRLLVL.

A single count supports this clone. This chain uses TRBV21-1 with TRBJ1-4. TRBV21-1 is a pseudogene. This CDR3 has 14 residues. CDR3 loop: CASSPPYLSEKLFF. The CDR3 nucleotides are TGTGCCAGCAGCCCCCCCTACCTGAGTGAAAAACTGTTTTTT.

The chain is built from TRBV28 and TRBJ1-1, with TRBD1 matching 7 bases. The CDR3 totals 14 residues. The ends lost 6 bases at V and 1 base at J; junction bases unmatched: 5. Germline V gives CDR1 MDHEN, CDR2 SYDVKM. CDR3 in DNA: TGTGCCAGCAGGCGGACAGGAGAGAACACTGAAGCTTTCTTT. It encodes CASRRTGENTEAFF.